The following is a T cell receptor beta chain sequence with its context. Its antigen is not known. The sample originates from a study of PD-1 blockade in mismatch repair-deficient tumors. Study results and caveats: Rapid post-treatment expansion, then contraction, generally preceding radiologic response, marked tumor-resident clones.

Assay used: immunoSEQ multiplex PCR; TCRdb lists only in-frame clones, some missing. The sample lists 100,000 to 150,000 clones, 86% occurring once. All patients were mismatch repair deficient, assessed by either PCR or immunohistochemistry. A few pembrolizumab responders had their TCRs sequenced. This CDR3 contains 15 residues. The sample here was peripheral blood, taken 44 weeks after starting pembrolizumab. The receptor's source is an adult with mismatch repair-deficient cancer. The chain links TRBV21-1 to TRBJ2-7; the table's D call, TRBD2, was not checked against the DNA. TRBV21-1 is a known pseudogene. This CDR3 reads CASSGGLADRYEQYF. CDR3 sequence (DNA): TGTGCCAGCAGCGGAGGACTAGCGGATAGATACGAGCAGTACTTC.